These T cell receptor beta chains were read from a single sample in a study of monozygotic twins with inflammatory bowel disease. TCRdb reprocessed the 5' RACE reads, with one entry per CDR3 protein and no DNA. The table counts tens of thousands of distinct CDR3 sequences; approximately 7% lies in the top ten. The sequenced sample consisted of blood. These receptors came from a human donor with ulcerative colitis or Crohn's disease, or a healthy co-twin of an affected twin (not recorded which). CDR3s include the opening cysteine and the closing phenylalanine or tryptophan.

j_call: TRBJ2-7
v_call: TRBV5-1
cdr3_aa: CASSLRPYEQYF

j_call: TRBJ2-1
v_call: TRBV20-1
cdr3_aa: CSAKVTGVLNNEQFF

j_call: TRBJ2-5
v_call: TRBV11-2
cdr3_aa: CASSSSGGTQETQYF

j_call: TRBJ1-6
v_call: TRBV5-1
cdr3_aa: CASSLQGAGNSPLHF

j_call: TRBJ2-2
v_call: TRBV5-4
cdr3_aa: CASSLLGTGELFF

j_call: TRBJ1-6
v_call: TRBV2
cdr3_aa: CASSRGGGEDNSPLHF

j_call: TRBJ2-2
v_call: TRBV4-1
cdr3_aa: CASSQGLPFTGELFF

j_call: TRBJ1-6
v_call: TRBV4-1
cdr3_aa: CASSQWTGSSYNSPLHF

j_call: TRBJ1-1
v_call: TRBV3-1
cdr3_aa: CASSPGQGANTEAFF

j_call: TRBJ2-1
v_call: TRBV7-3
cdr3_aa: CASSPHPLNEQFF

j_call: TRBJ2-7
v_call: TRBV7-8
cdr3_aa: CASSLAVPGLGYEQYF

j_call: TRBJ1-2
v_call: TRBV14
cdr3_aa: CASSQGERRFDYGYTF

j_call: TRBJ1-1
v_call: TRBV6-6
cdr3_aa: CASSYSDRNTEAFF

j_call: TRBJ1-2
v_call: TRBV7-6
cdr3_aa: CASSLARFYGYTF

j_call: TRBJ1-1
v_call: TRBV18
cdr3_aa: CASSPPWDREEAFF

j_call: TRBJ1-5
v_call: TRBV6-1
cdr3_aa: CASSETPGQTIQPQHF

j_call: TRBJ2-1
v_call: TRBV12-3/TRBV12-4
cdr3_aa: CASSSFDEQFF

j_call: TRBJ1-4
v_call: TRBV5-6
cdr3_aa: CASSLQGATNEKLFF

j_call: TRBJ2-6
v_call: TRBV2
cdr3_aa: CASTTTGAGANVLTF

j_call: TRBJ2-7
v_call: TRBV12-3/TRBV12-4
cdr3_aa: CASSPPPGLGIYEQYF

j_call: TRBJ2-3
v_call: TRBV5-1
cdr3_aa: CASSSTGTAQYF

j_call: TRBJ1-1
v_call: TRBV4-1
cdr3_aa: CASSQPGVKNTEAFF

j_call: TRBJ2-3
v_call: TRBV28
cdr3_aa: CASSLLSLSGRGTDTQYF

j_call: TRBJ2-7
v_call: TRBV9
cdr3_aa: CASSVGGTGAGYEQYF

j_call: TRBJ2-1
v_call: TRBV9
cdr3_aa: CASSVAPSGGGNEQFF

j_call: TRBJ1-2
v_call: TRBV5-1
cdr3_aa: CASSLAAGGYGYTF

j_call: TRBJ2-2
v_call: TRBV9
cdr3_aa: CASTRRGPDTGELFF

j_call: TRBJ2-5
v_call: TRBV6-1
cdr3_aa: CACLDRGPETQYF

j_call: TRBJ1-1
v_call: TRBV4-2
cdr3_aa: CASTTLSQNTEAFF

j_call: TRBJ2-3
v_call: TRBV18
cdr3_aa: CASSLGPWADTQYF

j_call: TRBJ1-2
v_call: TRBV4-1
cdr3_aa: CASSQVVRGKSYGYTF

j_call: TRBJ2-5
v_call: TRBV5-4
cdr3_aa: CASSSSRGRHETQYF

j_call: TRBJ2-2
v_call: TRBV6-5
cdr3_aa: CASHVQGAGELFF

j_call: TRBJ1-2
v_call: TRBV6-1
cdr3_aa: CASQNPLGTDFNYGYTF

j_call: TRBJ2-1
v_call: TRBV15
cdr3_aa: CATSRGNEQFF

j_call: TRBJ2-5
v_call: TRBV7-2
cdr3_aa: CASSFQGRETQYF

j_call: TRBJ1-3
v_call: TRBV7-9
cdr3_aa: CASSLNYGDTIYF

j_call: TRBJ2-2
v_call: TRBV7-2
cdr3_aa: CASSLDLRQGASGELFF

j_call: TRBJ1-5
v_call: TRBV6-5
cdr3_aa: CASSYSLQKNQPQHF

j_call: TRBJ1-1
v_call: TRBV11-3
cdr3_aa: CASSRGTNTEAFF

j_call: TRBJ2-6
v_call: TRBV6-1
cdr3_aa: CASSRLYSGANVLTF

j_call: TRBJ1-5
v_call: TRBV19
cdr3_aa: CASSPEQGLFTPQHF

j_call: TRBJ1-2
v_call: TRBV29-1
cdr3_aa: CSVSNPGQMSRGYTF

j_call: TRBJ1-5
v_call: TRBV5-1
cdr3_aa: CASSLAGQSNQPQHF

j_call: TRBJ2-5
v_call: TRBV5-1
cdr3_aa: CASNPPNQETQYF

j_call: TRBJ2-7
v_call: TRBV20-1
cdr3_aa: CSAREAGGPYEQYF

j_call: TRBJ2-2
v_call: TRBV7-6
cdr3_aa: CASSLIGAGPATGELFF

j_call: TRBJ1-5
v_call: TRBV5-1
cdr3_aa: CASSLAAGSNQPQHF

j_call: TRBJ2-7
v_call: TRBV5-1
cdr3_aa: CASSLGQLRDEQYF

j_call: TRBJ2-7
v_call: TRBV20-1
cdr3_aa: CSASMDRVSEQYF

j_call: TRBJ2-2
v_call: TRBV5-1
cdr3_aa: CASSLNTDTGELFF

j_call: TRBJ1-2
v_call: TRBV2
cdr3_aa: CASSEASGFYGYTF

j_call: TRBJ2-3
v_call: TRBV7-9
cdr3_aa: CASSSTGGSLLDTQYF

j_call: TRBJ1-5
v_call: TRBV6-1
cdr3_aa: CASSVGGNGQPQHF

j_call: TRBJ2-1
v_call: TRBV10-2
cdr3_aa: CASGRRMERGASYNEQFF

j_call: TRBJ2-7
v_call: TRBV20-1
cdr3_aa: CSVLTTRTHEQYF

j_call: TRBJ1-1
v_call: TRBV2
cdr3_aa: CASSSPREDEAFF